The source of this T cell receptor (beta chain) is a study of cytomegalovirus exposure and HLA in healthy donors. Study conclusions and caveats: Clonal expansion was found to be greater in HLA-associated TCR beta chains than in equally common others in a later analysis.

It was with 60 Vbeta and 13 Jbeta primers that the PCR ran. TCRdb's table, derived via immunoSEQ multiplex PCR, lists solely in-frame clones and lacks some. The table lists 35,000 to 40,000 clones, 85% to 95% of them singletons. Concerning this clone itself: Its antigen is unknown.

Germline values: CDR1 SGHNT, CDR2 YENEEA. Trimming removed 5 bases from V and 1 base from J, with 14 bases in between. The CDR3 consists of 15 residues. This receptor was taken from a woman aged 18 to 35 in good health and CMV-seronegative. Sample: PBMCs. The gene calls are TRBV11-3 and TRBJ2-5; a possible D gene is TRBD2 (6 bases). The CDR3 nucleotides read TGTGCCAGCAGCGAGGGACTTAGTTTCCAAGAGACCCAGTACTTC. Translating gives CASSEGLSFQETQYF.